The 18 T cell receptor beta chains below all came from one sample that was sequenced in a study of early T cells in non-severe SARS-CoV-2 infection. TCRdb used MiXCR to reprocess the 5' RACE reads, holding one entry per CDR3 protein. This repertoire shows roughly 86,000 distinct CDR3 sequences, 6% to 7% found once; its top ten account for 7.8%. The sequenced sample consisted of whole blood. The source of these receptors is an adult who was a healthcare worker with PCR-confirmed SARS-CoV-2 infection or an uninfected control (not recorded which).

The chain joins TRBV6-1 to TRBJ1-1; no clear D gene. This CDR3 is 14 amino acids long. Per the germline V gene, CDR1 is MNHNS and CDR2 is SASEGT. The V and J ends lost 7 bases and 4 bases respectively, with 16 bases between them. CDR3 sequence reads: CASMVTKSGTEAFF. The DNA for the CDR3 is TGTGCCAGCATGGTGACCAAAAGTGGCACTGAAGCTTTCTTT.

A few counts support this clonotype. This chain uses TRBV2 with TRBJ1-2; D unclear. The CDR3 is 14 residues long. Germline-derived CDR1 and CDR2 are SNHLY and FYNNEI. V gave up 4 bases and J gave up 4 bases, with 13 bases separating them. The DNA for the CDR3 is TGTGCCAGCAGTGCCCGTGAGACAAGCTATGGCTACACCTTC. It specifies CASSARETSYGYTF. Full variable domain (rest looked up from reference TRBV2 and TRBJ1-2): EPEVTQTPSHQVTQMGQEVILRCVPISNHLYFYWYRQILGQKVEFLVSFYNNEISEKSEIFDDQFSVERPDGSNFTLKIRSTKLEDSAMYFCASSARETSYGYTFGSGTRLTVV.

This clonotype has a count of ten or more. The genes are TRBV19 and TRBJ1-6; D is uncertain. Trimming pared 4 bases from V and 4 bases from J, leaving 11 bases between. The germline gives CDR1 LNHDA, CDR2 SQIVND (reference sequence). The CDR3 sequence is 15 residues long. CDR3 sequence reads: CASSSVTEYNSPLHF. The CDR3 DNA is TGTGCCAGTAGTAGTGTGACGGAGTATAATTCACCCCTCCACTTT.

This clonotype was seen only a few times. The genes are TRBV20-1 and TRBJ2-2; D call uncertain. Trimming removed 3 bases at V and 3 bases at J, with 8 bases between. Looked up from germline, CDR1 is DFQATT and CDR2 is SNEGSKA (reference sequence). The CDR3 covers 13 residues. For the CDR3, the DNA is TGCAGTGCTAGTATAGGCGACACCGGGGAGCTGTTTTTT. This codes for CSASIGDTGELFF.

This clonotype was recorded at least ten times. The CDR3 DNA sequence: TGCGCCAGCAGTGAGTCGTTGACCCAACAGCCCCAGCATTTT. Its protein product is CASSESLTQQPQHF. The chain combines TRBV10-2 with TRBJ1-5; no definite D call. V was clipped by 0 bases and J by 7 bases, with 10 bases between them. The CDR3 covers 14 residues. The germline CDR1 and CDR2 sequences are WSHSY and SAAADI.

CDR3 coding DNA: TGTGCCAGCAGCCAAGATCACAGACTATCCGGGGAGCTGTTTTTT. This encodes CASSQDHRLSGELFF. The rearrangement joins TRBV14 to TRBJ2-2, with D possibly TRBD2 on 5 matching bases. The length of the CDR3 is 15 residues. Trimming took off 0 bases at V and 6 bases at J, with 11 bases between the two ends. Per germline, CDR1 SGHDN and CDR2 FVKESK.

In this sample, this clonotype turned up a few times. The chain combines TRBV7-8 with TRBJ1-4, with a weak D call TRBD1 (6 bases). The CDR3 has 14 amino acids. The germline V and J ends were trimmed by 3 bases and 8 bases, with 13 bases remaining between them. Looked up from germline, CDR1 is SGHVS and CDR2 is FQNEAQ. DNA for the CDR3: TGTGCCAGCAGCTTTTTAGGGGGTGGCGAAAAACTGTTTTTT. It is translated as CASSFLGGGEKLFF.

This clonotype has ten or more counts. The V gene is TRBV7-2, the J gene TRBJ2-1, with TRBD1 matching 7 bases. The germline V gene encodes CDR1 SGHTA and CDR2 FQGNSA. The CDR3 is 14 amino acids. V shed 5 bases and J 6 bases; nucleotides not matched to a gene: 7. The CDR3 reads CASSRQTGSNEQFF. DNA of the CDR3: TGTGCCAGCAGCCGCCAGACAGGGAGCAATGAGCAGTTCTTC. The complete variable domain, with remaining parts taken from reference TRBV7-2 and TRBJ2-1, reads GAGVSQSPSNKVTEKGKDVELRCDPISGHTALYWYRQSLGQGLEFLIYFQGNSAPDKSGLPSDRFSAERTGGSVSTLTIQRTQQEDSAVYLCASSRQTGSNEQFFGPGTRLTVL.

J is TRBJ2-1 and V is TRBV29-1; TRBD2 agrees at 9 bases. V lost 3 bases and J lost 5; bases outside the gene matches: 11. The CDR3 covers 16 residues. Germline V gives CDR1 SQVTM, CDR2 ANQGSEA. The CDR3 reads CSVDNAGGGYDNEQFF. The CDR3 bases are TGCAGCGTTGACAACGCGGGAGGGGGGTATGACAATGAGCAGTTCTTC.

This clonotype appeared many times. The chain links TRBV24-1 to TRBJ2-3; D possibly matches TRBD1 or TRBD2 (5 bases each). Germline V gene sequence: CDR1 KGHDR, CDR2 SFDVKD. V lost 6 bases and J 0 bases, leaving 6 bases between the germline ends. CDR3 length: 13 amino acids. CDR3 loop: CATSRDSTDTQYF. Written as DNA, the CDR3 is TGTGCCACCAGTCGGGACAGCACAGATACGCAGTATTTT.

A few counts support this clonotype. This chain connects TRBV7-9 to TRBJ2-7; TRBD2 might be the D (5 bases). The CDR3 consists of 12 residues. V lost 5 bases and J lost 5, with 10 bases in between. Looked up from germline, CDR1 is SEHNR and CDR2 is FQNEAQ (reference sequence). The CDR3 region is CASSTWRNEQYF. CDR3 bases: TGTGCCAGCAGCACCTGGAGGAACGAGCAGTACTTC.

This chain joins TRBV5-1 and TRBJ2-2; D unresolved. Trimming removed 5 bases at V and 3 bases at J, with 8 bases between. Germline V CDR1 and CDR2: SGHRS, YFSETQ. The CDR3 consists of 13 residues. The CDR3 is CASSLDDTGELFF. CDR3 nucleotides: TGCGCCAGCAGTCTCGACGACACCGGGGAGCTGTTTTTT.

This clonotype was counted at least ten times. V usage is TRBV6-5 and J usage is TRBJ1-1; TRBD1 might be the D (6 bases). Germline CDR1 and CDR2: MNHEY and SVGAGI. The V and J ends lost 7 bases and 8 bases respectively, with 11 bases between them. The CDR3 covers 11 residues. In DNA form, the CDR3 reads TGTGCCAGCACCAACAGGGCCGAAGCTTTCTTT. Translating it yields CASTNRAEAFF.

This clonotype was seen ten or more times. This chain uses TRBV2 with TRBJ1-1; no definite D call. The CDR3 is made up of 12 amino acids. CDR1 and CDR2 (germline): SNHLY, FYNNEI. V lost 6 bases and J lost 0, with 5 bases in between. CDR3 protein: CASSLLNTEAFF. The CDR3 nucleotides read TGTGCCAGCAGCCTCCTGAACACTGAAGCTTTCTTT.

This clonotype was counted between two and nine times. The chain links TRBV20-1 to TRBJ2-1; 9 bases fit TRBD1. The CDR3 contains 14 residues. Germline V gene lookup returns CDR1 DFQATT and CDR2 SNEGSKA (reference sequence). V trimming: 3 bases; J trimming: 9 bases; junction bases outside the gene matches: 9. CDR3: CSASRPGQGSEQFF. The CDR3 nucleotides read TGCAGTGCTAGTCGGCCGGGACAGGGAAGTGAGCAGTTCTTC.

On this clonotype itself: At one end the junction does not follow the germline gene, possibly because of a read error. This chain uses TRBV20-1 with TRBJ1-2; D possibly corresponds to TRBD1 (6 bases). The CDR3 runs 14 residues. Per germline, CDR1 DFQATT and CDR2 SNEGSKA (reference sequence). The CDR3 region has the DNA TGCAGTGCTAGAGCATTCACAGGGAACTATGGCCACACCTTC. Translation gives CSARAFTGNYGHTF.

Ten or more counts support this clonotype. The chain links TRBV20-1 to TRBJ2-7; 7 nucleotides line up with TRBD1. Trimming removed 6 bases from V and 2 bases from J; junction bases left unmatched: 7. This CDR3 has 13 amino acids. Germline V gene lookup returns CDR1 DFQATT and CDR2 SNEGSKA (reference sequence). The CDR3 DNA reads TGCAGTGCCAACGACAGGGAGCCCTACGAGCAGTACTTC. Its translation: CSANDREPYEQYF.

This clonotype was detected ten times or more. This chain joins TRBV11-2 and TRBJ2-3, with TRBD2 matching 11 bases. The length of the CDR3 is 18 residues. Per the germline V gene, CDR1 is SGHAT and CDR2 is FQNNGV. The J segment lost 3 bases and the V segment lost 2 bases, leaving 10 bases of the junction unmatched. In DNA, the CDR3 is TGTGCCAGCAGCTTAATCGCGACTAGCGGGATCTTTACAGATACGCAGTATTTT. Its translation is CASSLIATSGIFTDTQYF. Full variable domain (missing parts from reference TRBV11-2 and TRBJ2-3): EAGVAQSPRYKIIEKRQSVAFWCNPISGHATLYWYQQILGQGPKLLIQFQNNGVVDDSQLPKDRFSAERLKGVDSTLKIQPAKLEDSAVYLCASSLIATSGIFTDTQYFGPGTRLTVL.